The next 13 T cell receptor beta chains were all read from a single sample in a study of blood T cells in healthy people across ages. The authors ran a second PCR of about 6 to 11 cycles using a sample-barcoded 5' primer and a J-beta primer mix. TCRdb ran MiXCR on the 5' RACE reads and lists one entry per CDR3 protein. This repertoire shows approximately 2,000,000 distinct CDR3 sequences, around 42% found once; its top ten account for about 23%. The sequencing input was blood. The receptors here all came from a human donor in good health.

The V gene is TRBV7-2, the J gene TRBJ2-4; tentatively, D is TRBD1 or TRBD2 (5 bases each). The DNA end favors TRBJ2-7, so the J call may be wrong. The CDR3 has 17 residues. Germline V CDR1 and CDR2: SGHTA, FQGNSA. The CDR3 sequence is CASSLRPFRQGRDEQYF. CDR3 DNA sequence: TGTGCCAGCAGCTTACGACCGTTCCGGCAGGGACGGGACGAGCAGTACTTC.

The chain employs TRBV10-3 and TRBJ2-5; 8 bases match TRBD2. V was clipped by 3 bases and J by 2 bases; unmatched bases: 11. CDR1 is ENHRY, CDR2 SYGVKD, per germline. This CDR3 contains 17 residues. CDR3 region: CAISDLVGVAGQETQYF. CDR3 in DNA: TGTGCCATCAGTGATTTGGTGGGAGTAGCGGGGCAAGAGACCCAGTACTTC.

The sample holds a few counts of this clonotype. The chain is built from TRBV7-6 and TRBJ2-7, with 9 bases lining up with TRBD2. The junction had 9 bases not matched to a gene; V was cut back by 5 bases and J by 4 bases. In germline, CDR1 is SGHVS, CDR2 FNYEAQ. This CDR3 is built from 15 residues. The CDR3 nucleotides read TGTGCCAGCAGCACCCTCGGCGGGGGGGCGTACGAGCAGTACTTC. Protein product: CASSTLGGGAYEQYF.

The V and J genes are TRBV3-1 and TRBJ1-2; D call uncertain. Germline lookup yields CDR1 LGHDT and CDR2 YNNKEL (reference sequence). V shed 3 bases and J shed 4 bases, with 15 bases lying between them. This CDR3 spans 15 amino acids. As DNA, the CDR3 is TGTGCCAGCAGCCAGGGAGCCCTGTCGTTCTATGGCTACACCTTC. Residues: CASSQGALSFYGYTF.

The rearrangement joins TRBV2 to TRBJ1-6, with D unresolved. CDR1 SNHLY and CDR2 FYNNEI come from the germline V gene. The CDR3 loop spans 11 amino acids. The germline V and J ends were trimmed by 8 bases and 9 bases, with 8 bases remaining between them. As DNA, the CDR3 is TGTGCCAGCCGACTGGTTTCACCCCTCCACTTT. This translates into CASRLVSPLHF.

The J gene is TRBJ2-1, the V gene TRBV5-4; a weak D match, TRBD1 (6 bases). CDR1 is SGHNT, CDR2 YYREEE, per germline (reference sequence). Deletions cut 0 bases from V and 0 bases from J, with 10 bases between. The CDR3 loop spans 16 amino acids. The CDR3 DNA reads TGTGCCAGCAGCTTGGGCGGCAGGGGCTCCTACAATGAGCAGTTCTTC. Protein product: CASSLGGRGSYNEQFF.

This chain joins TRBV20-1 and TRBJ1-5, with 10 bases matching TRBD1. Germline V CDR1 and CDR2: DFQATT, SNEGSKA (reference sequence). Unmatched junction bases numbered 6, after V lost 3 bases and J lost 7 bases. The CDR3 extends over 14 amino acids. CDR3: CSARGQGWNQPQHF. The CDR3 bases are TGCAGTGCTAGGGGACAGGGGTGGAACCAGCCCCAGCATTTT.

J is TRBJ1-5 and V is TRBV7-6; D unclear. From germline, CDR1 is SGHVS and CDR2 FNYEAQ. The CDR3 is 15 residues long. The V end lost 5 bases, the J end lost 4 bases, and 15 bases lay between the germline ends. As DNA, the CDR3 is TGTGCCAGCAGCCTTGGACCGTTTTTAAATCAGCCCCAGCATTTT. Its protein is CASSLGPFLNQPQHF.

Only a few counts were recorded for this clonotype. The chain combines TRBV4-3 with TRBJ1-4; tentatively, D is TRBD1 (5 bases). The V gene lost 4 bases and the J gene lost 6 bases, with 18 bases spanning the gap. This CDR3 region has 16 residues. Germline CDR1 is LGHNA and CDR2 is YSLEER. CDR3 sequence: CASSPYPGTRDEKLFF. CDR3 in DNA: TGCGCCAGCAGCCCCTATCCCGGGACTCGGGATGAAAAACTGTTTTTT.

This clonotype has a handful of counts. The rearrangement joins TRBV25-1 to TRBJ1-1; possibly TRBD1 for D (5 bases). Trimming stripped 1 base from V and 6 bases from J, with 12 bases between. Germline V gives CDR1 MGHDK, CDR2 SYGVNS. The CDR3 spans 14 residues. CDR3 nucleotide sequence: TGTGCCAGCAGTGAATTGTCGGAGGGACCTGAAGCTTTCTTT. The encoded protein is CASSELSEGPEAFF.

The J gene is TRBJ1-1, the V gene TRBV14, with TRBD1 matching 7 bases. CDR3 length: 13 residues. Germline-derived CDR1 and CDR2 are SGHDN and FVKESK. Germline trimming cut 6 bases from V and 5 bases from J; bases unmatched to any gene: 6. In DNA, the CDR3 is TGTGCCAGCAGGGTGCAGGGGGATACTGAAGCTTTCTTT. This codes for CASRVQGDTEAFF.

This clonotype was found a few times. The rearrangement uses TRBV7-2 and TRBJ2-7, with 8 bases matching TRBD2. This CDR3 is 15 amino acids long. Germline V gives CDR1 SGHTA, CDR2 FQGNSA. With V trimmed by 1 base and J by 2 bases, 4 bases remained unmatched. The CDR3 loop is CASSLDGGVPYEQYF. Written as DNA, the CDR3 is TGTGCCAGCAGCTTAGACGGGGGGGTCCCCTACGAGCAGTACTTC.

This clonotype was observed a single time. The junction and the germline gene differ at one end; a read error may be behind it. The chain couples TRBV6-6 to TRBJ2-3; D gene uncertain. CDR3 size: 14 residues. Per germline, CDR1 MNHNY and CDR2 SVGAGI (reference sequence). The CDR3 loop reads CVSSLLELADTQYF. The DNA of the CDR3 is TGTGTCAGCAGTCTTCTAGAGTTAGCAGATACGCAGTATTTT.